This is a list of T cell receptor beta chains from one sample in a study of cytomegalovirus exposure and HLA in healthy donors. Some clones are missing from TCRdb's copy, which holds only in-frame ones; the method was immunoSEQ multiplex PCR. The repertoire includes about 94,000 clones, around two thirds of them detected once, and around 4% sits in the top ten. Sequenced material: PBMCs. Receptors were obtained from a man in his thirties or forties in good health and CMV-seronegative. Both conserved end residues are trimmed from each CDR3. A row's size may be missing; if present it is once, few, many or a size class.

clone size: NA
V gene: TRBV7-9
CDR3 protein: ASSASLDRART

clone size: NA
V gene: TRBV19
CDR3 protein: ASHGPGGLAPGANVLT

clone size: NA
V gene: TRBV5-1
CDR3 protein: ASSLALDRLSYEQY

clone size: NA
V gene: TRBV2
CDR3 protein: AGGGMVSEAF

clone size: NA
V gene: TRBV21-1
CDR3 protein: ASSKGQGIQPQH

clone size: NA
V gene: TRBV10-3
CDR3 protein: AISDPRMVASASYEQY

clone size: NA
V gene: TRBV10-3
CDR3 protein: AIRTPREPYEQY

clone size: NA
V gene: TRBV6-5
CDR3 protein: ASSYSGAADGYT

clone size: NA
V gene: TRBV7-9
CDR3 protein: ASSLLRGGTGELF

clone size: NA
V gene: TRBV7-8
CDR3 protein: ASSLGRSFSYGYT

clone size: NA
V gene: TRBV4-1
CDR3 protein: ASSQEVYSTGKGRGYGYT

clone size: NA
V gene: TRBV5-6
CDR3 protein: ASSQASGANVLT

clone size: NA
V gene: TRBV7-6
CDR3 protein: ASSLTNRDRAEKLF

clone size: NA
V gene: TRBV7-3
CDR3 protein: ASSLEQGGTQY

clone size: NA
V gene: TRBV5-6
CDR3 protein: ASRRQGISYGYT

clone size: few
V gene: TRBV9
CDR3 protein: ASSVGPSSYNSPLH

clone size: NA
V gene: TRBV4-1
CDR3 protein: ASSQVGLLSSYEQY

clone size: NA
V gene: TRBV9
CDR3 protein: ASSGGHYGYT

clone size: NA
V gene: TRBV9
CDR3 protein: ASSGEGPHYGYT

clone size: NA
V gene: TRBV11-2
CDR3 protein: ASSPIPTAYSGNTIY

clone size: few
V gene: TRBV7-9
CDR3 protein: ASSFGGYYGYT

clone size: NA
V gene: TRBV2
CDR3 protein: ASSGGTGAFAF

clone size: few
V gene: TRBV5-1
CDR3 protein: ASSLDRGRPTYEQY

clone size: NA
V gene: TRBV11-2
CDR3 protein: ASSLKRGGYQETQY

clone size: few
V gene: TRBV5-4
CDR3 protein: ASSRRDRGFYEQY

clone size: NA
V gene: TRBV27
CDR3 protein: ASSLSSGLGEQY

clone size: NA
V gene: TRBV6-6
CDR3 protein: ASSYSRLTEAF

clone size: few
V gene: TRBV5-1
CDR3 protein: ASSLERGTGGYNEQF

clone size: NA
V gene: TRBV7-6
CDR3 protein: ASSLGQRLIAPQH

clone size: NA
V gene: TRBV5-4
CDR3 protein: ASRPWTASSYEQY

clone size: NA
V gene: TRBV27
CDR3 protein: ASRDREVNEQY

clone size: once
V gene: TRBV7-9
CDR3 protein: SSSLVYGRAGDTQY

clone size: few
V gene: TRBV9
CDR3 protein: ASSVDGERDTQY

clone size: few
V gene: TRBV6-1
CDR3 protein: ASSAFWQANTEAF

clone size: NA
V gene: TRBV9
CDR3 protein: ASSEGASGSNEQF

clone size: NA
V gene: TRBV5-5
CDR3 protein: ASSDLRRVNTDTQY

clone size: NA
V gene: TRBV10-1
CDR3 protein: ATRTSGRYQETQY

clone size: NA
V gene: TRBV7-6
CDR3 protein: ASSSTGNTGELF

clone size: NA
V gene: TRBV19
CDR3 protein: ASSVGLAGVGDTQY

clone size: few
V gene: TRBV28
CDR3 protein: ASTTPTGTGANVLT

clone size: few
V gene: TRBV5-1
CDR3 protein: ASSPGTSAYNEQF

clone size: once
V gene: TRBV19
CDR3 protein: ASRSLTGGIGELF

clone size: NA
V gene: TRBV6-5
CDR3 protein: AGSLEGDREQY

clone size: NA
V gene: TRBV15
CDR3 protein: ATSRGASGSPYNEQF

clone size: NA
V gene: TRBV4-2
CDR3 protein: ASSQPRRTGKNYGYT

clone size: NA
V gene: TRBV30
CDR3 protein: AWGRDILNTEAF

clone size: NA
V gene: TRBV6-1
CDR3 protein: ASSGLWGLAGGGEQF

clone size: NA
V gene: TRBV7-9
CDR3 protein: ASSLGFGQGYYEQY

clone size: few
V gene: TRBV19
CDR3 protein: ASRLGPGTGVTQPQH

clone size: few
V gene: TRBV4-1
CDR3 protein: ASSRTSGGAGELF

clone size: medium-sized
V gene: TRBV7-3
CDR3 protein: ASSSTGMEETQY

clone size: NA
V gene: TRBV19
CDR3 protein: ASSASSVYSYEQY

clone size: few
V gene: TRBV5-4
CDR3 protein: ASSPETGLNTEAF

clone size: NA
V gene: TRBV9
CDR3 protein: ASSPGTAPYNEQF

clone size: NA
V gene: TRBV21-1
CDR3 protein: ASASINWTSGIYEQY

clone size: NA
V gene: TRBV2
CDR3 protein: ASSGGRGGHEQY

clone size: NA
V gene: TRBV7-2
CDR3 protein: ASSPTWGEYNEKLF

clone size: NA
V gene: TRBV11-2
CDR3 protein: ASSLGQESSPLH

clone size: NA
V gene: TRBV28
CDR3 protein: ASKTGDRYEQY